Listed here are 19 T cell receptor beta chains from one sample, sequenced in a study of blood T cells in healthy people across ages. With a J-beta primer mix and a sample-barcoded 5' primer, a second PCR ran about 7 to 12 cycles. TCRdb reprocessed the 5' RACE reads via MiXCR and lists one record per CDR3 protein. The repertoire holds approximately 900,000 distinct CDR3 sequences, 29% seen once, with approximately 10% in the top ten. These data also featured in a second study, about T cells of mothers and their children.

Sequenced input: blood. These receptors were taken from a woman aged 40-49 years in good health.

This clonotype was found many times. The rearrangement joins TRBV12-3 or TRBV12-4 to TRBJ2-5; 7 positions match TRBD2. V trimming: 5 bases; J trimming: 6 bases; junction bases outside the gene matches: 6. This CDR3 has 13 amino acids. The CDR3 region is CASSPQGGQTQYF. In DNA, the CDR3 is TGTGCCAGCAGTCCGCAGGGAGGGCAGACCCAGTACTTC.

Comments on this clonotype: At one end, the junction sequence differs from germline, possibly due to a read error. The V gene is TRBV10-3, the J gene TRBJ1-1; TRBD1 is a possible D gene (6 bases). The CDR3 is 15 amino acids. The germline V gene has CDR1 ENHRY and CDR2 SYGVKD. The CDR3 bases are TGTGCCATTAGTGAGTTCGGGACATTCAACACTGAAGCTTTCTTT. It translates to CAISEFGTFNTEAFF.

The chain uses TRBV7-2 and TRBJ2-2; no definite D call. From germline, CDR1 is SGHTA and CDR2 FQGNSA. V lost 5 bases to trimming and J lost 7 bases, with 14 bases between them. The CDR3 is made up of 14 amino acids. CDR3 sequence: CASSIRQFNGELFF. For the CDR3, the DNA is TGTGCCAGCAGCATTCGGCAGTTTAACGGGGAGCTGTTTTTT.

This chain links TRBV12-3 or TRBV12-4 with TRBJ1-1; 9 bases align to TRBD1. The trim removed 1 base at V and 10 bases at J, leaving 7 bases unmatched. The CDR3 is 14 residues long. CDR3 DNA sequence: TGTGCCAGCAGTTTAGAGACAGGGGGAATAGTAGCTTTCTTT. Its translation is CASSLETGGIVAFF.

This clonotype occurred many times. The CDR3 bases are TGTGCCAGCGCCAGGGACAGATCGAGTAATTCACCCCTCCACTTT. This sequence encodes CASARDRSSNSPLHF. The chain carries TRBV18 and TRBJ1-6; 7 nucleotides line up with TRBD1. V was pared by 8 bases and J by 6 bases, with 10 bases of the junction left unmatched. Germline V gene lookup returns CDR1 KGHSH and CDR2 LQKENI. The CDR3 is 15 residues long.

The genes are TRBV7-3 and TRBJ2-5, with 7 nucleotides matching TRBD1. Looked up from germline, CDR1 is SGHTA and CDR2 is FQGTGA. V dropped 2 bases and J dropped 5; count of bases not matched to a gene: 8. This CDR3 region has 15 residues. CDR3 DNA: TGTGCCAGCAGCTTAGTGACAGGGTACGGCGAGACCCAGTACTTC. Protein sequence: CASSLVTGYGETQYF.

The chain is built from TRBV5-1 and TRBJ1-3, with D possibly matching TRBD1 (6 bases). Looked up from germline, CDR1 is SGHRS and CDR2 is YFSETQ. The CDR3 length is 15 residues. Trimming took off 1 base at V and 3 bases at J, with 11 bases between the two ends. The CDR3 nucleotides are TGCGCCAGCAGCTTGCGGGGGGACAATGGAAACACCATATATTTT. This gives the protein CASSLRGDNGNTIYF.

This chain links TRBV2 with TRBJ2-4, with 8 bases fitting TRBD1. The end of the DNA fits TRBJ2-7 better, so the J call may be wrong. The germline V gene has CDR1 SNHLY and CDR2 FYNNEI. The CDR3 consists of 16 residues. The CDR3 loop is CASSAGPGQGSYEQYF. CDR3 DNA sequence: TGTGCCAGCAGCGCAGGCCCCGGACAGGGAAGCTACGAGCAGTACTTC.

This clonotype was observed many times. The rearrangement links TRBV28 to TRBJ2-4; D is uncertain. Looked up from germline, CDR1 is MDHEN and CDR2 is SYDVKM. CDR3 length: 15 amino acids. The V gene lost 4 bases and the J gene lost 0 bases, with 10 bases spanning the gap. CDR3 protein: CASSSSQVAKNIQYF. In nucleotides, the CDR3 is TGTGCCAGCAGTTCGTCCCAGGTAGCCAAAAACATTCAGTACTTC.

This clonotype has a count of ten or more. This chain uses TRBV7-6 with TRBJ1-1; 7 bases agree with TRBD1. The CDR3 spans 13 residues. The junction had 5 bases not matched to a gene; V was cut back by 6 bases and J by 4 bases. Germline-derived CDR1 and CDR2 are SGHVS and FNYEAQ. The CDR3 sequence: CASSSNRGTEAFF. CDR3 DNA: TGTGCCAGCAGTTCTAACAGGGGCACTGAAGCTTTCTTT. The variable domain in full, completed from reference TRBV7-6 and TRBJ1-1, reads GAGVSQSPRYKVTKRGQDVALRCDPISGHVSLYWYRQALGQGPEFLTYFNYEAQQDKSGLPNDRFSAERPEGSISTLTIQRTEQRDSAMYRCASSSNRGTEAFFGQGTRLTVV.

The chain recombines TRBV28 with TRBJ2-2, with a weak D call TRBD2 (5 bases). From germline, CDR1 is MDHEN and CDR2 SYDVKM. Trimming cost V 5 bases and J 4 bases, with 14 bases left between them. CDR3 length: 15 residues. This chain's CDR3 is CASSRLRTITGELFF. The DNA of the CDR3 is TGTGCCAGCAGTCGACTACGGACGATCACCGGGGAGCTGTTTTTT. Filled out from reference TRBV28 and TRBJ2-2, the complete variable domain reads DVKVTQSSRYLVKRTGEKVFLECVQDMDHENMFWYRQDPGLGLRLIYFSYDVKMKEKGDIPEGYSVSREKKERFSLILESASTNQTSMYLCASSRLRTITGELFFGEGSRLTVL.

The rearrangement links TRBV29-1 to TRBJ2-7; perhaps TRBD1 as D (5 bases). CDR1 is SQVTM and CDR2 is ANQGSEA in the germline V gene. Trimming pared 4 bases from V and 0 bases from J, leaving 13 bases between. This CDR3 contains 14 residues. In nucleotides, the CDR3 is TGCAGCGTTGCGAGACAGACGAGCTCCTACGAGCAGTACTTC. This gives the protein CSVARQTSSYEQYF.

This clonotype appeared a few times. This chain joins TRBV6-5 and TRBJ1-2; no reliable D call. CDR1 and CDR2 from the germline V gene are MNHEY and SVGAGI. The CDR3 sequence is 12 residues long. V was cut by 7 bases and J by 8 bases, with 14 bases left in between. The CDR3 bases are TGTGCCAGCAAGTTATCGGGGTACGGCTACACCTTC. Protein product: CASKLSGYGYTF.

Here the CDR3 reads CASNPTGDSPLHF. The CDR3 DNA is TGTGCCAGCAACCCGACAGGGGATTCACCCCTCCACTTT. The gene calls are TRBV12-3 or TRBV12-4 and TRBJ1-6; 8 bases are shared with TRBD1. CDR3 length: 13 residues. V was pared by 7 bases and J by 8 bases, with 4 bases of the junction left unmatched.

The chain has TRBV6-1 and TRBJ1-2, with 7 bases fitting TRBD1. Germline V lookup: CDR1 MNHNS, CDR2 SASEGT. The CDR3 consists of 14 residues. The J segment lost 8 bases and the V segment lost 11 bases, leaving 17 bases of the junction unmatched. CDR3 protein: CAALRRGTASGYTF. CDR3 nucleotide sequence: TGTGCCGCGCTACGCCGCGGGACAGCTAGCGGCTACACCTTC.

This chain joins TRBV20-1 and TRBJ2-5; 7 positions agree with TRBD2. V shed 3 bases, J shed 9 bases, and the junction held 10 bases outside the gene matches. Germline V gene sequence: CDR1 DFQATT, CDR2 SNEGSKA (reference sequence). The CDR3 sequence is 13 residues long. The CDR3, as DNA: TGCAGTGCTAGTCGTTACGGGGGGAAGGCCCAGTACTTC. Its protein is CSASRYGGKAQYF.

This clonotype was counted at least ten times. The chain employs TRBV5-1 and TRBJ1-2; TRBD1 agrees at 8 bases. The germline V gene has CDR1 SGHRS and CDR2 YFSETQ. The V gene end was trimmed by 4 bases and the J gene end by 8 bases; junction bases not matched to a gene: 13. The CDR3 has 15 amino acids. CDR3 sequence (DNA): TGCGCCAGCAGCGAGGTGATCGGACAGGGTGGGGGCTACACCTTC. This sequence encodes CASSEVIGQGGGYTF.

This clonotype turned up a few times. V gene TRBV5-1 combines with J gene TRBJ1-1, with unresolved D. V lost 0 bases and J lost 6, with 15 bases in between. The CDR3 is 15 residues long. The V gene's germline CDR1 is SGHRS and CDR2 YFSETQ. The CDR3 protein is CASSLVEGLVAEAFF. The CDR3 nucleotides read TGCGCCAGCAGCTTGGTAGAGGGTTTAGTCGCTGAAGCTTTCTTT.

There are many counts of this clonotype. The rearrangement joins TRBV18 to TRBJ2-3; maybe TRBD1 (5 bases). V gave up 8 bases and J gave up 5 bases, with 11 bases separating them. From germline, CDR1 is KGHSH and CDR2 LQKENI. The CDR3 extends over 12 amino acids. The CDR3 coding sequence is TGTGCCAGCAGCCCTAGGGGAGATACGCAGTATTTT. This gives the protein CASSPRGDTQYF.